The following is a T cell receptor beta chain sequence with its context. Its antigen is currently unknown. This sample was taken from a study of blood T cells in healthy people across ages. Points from the study as a whole: Changes seen in expanded clonotypes were possibly confounded by donor CMV status left unknown. Whereas aged donors had fewer naive CD4+ cells, long-lived donors had more of them and higher diversity.

The second PCR ran about 6 to 12 cycles with a sample-barcoded 5' primer and J-beta primers. TCRdb ran MiXCR on the 5' RACE reads and lists one entry per CDR3 protein. The sample shows about 1,600,000 distinct CDR3 sequences, approximately 40% of them seen only once. Germline CDR1 and CDR2: SQVTM and ANQGSEA. The CDR3 is 14 residues long. V shed 6 bases and J 8 bases; nucleotides not matched to a gene: 12. Every donor contributed roughly 10 milliliters of peripheral blood by blood draw. Sequencing was performed on blood. This receptor was obtained from a woman aged 18-35 years in good health. The chain links TRBV29-1 to TRBJ1-2, with 10 bases fitting TRBD1. The CDR3 DNA reads as TGCAGCGTCGGACAGGGGGTTGGGATTTGCGGCTACACCTTC. It encodes CSVGQGVGICGYTF.